Sequencing of this T cell receptor beta chain was carried out in a study of blood T cells in healthy people across ages. Study conclusions and caveats: Investigators treated diversity estimates from one million T cells as underestimates. Observed TCR beta diversity per million T cells went down as age went up. This fall followed a roughly linear course with age.

Through a sample-barcoded 5' primer and a J-beta primer mix, a second PCR was run for about 6 to 11 cycles. Each cDNA was tagged by a template-switch adaptor containing 12 random nucleotides. TCRdb re-derived calls from the 5' RACE reads in MiXCR, one entry per CDR3 protein. This table has 710,000 or so distinct CDR3 sequences, 22% appearing once. This clonotype has just a few counts. As yet, its antigen is unknown. Germline lookup yields CDR1 SQVTM and CDR2 ANQGSEA. There are 11 residues in the CDR3. The V end lost 7 bases, the J end lost 6 bases, and 12 bases lay between the germline ends. The chain combines TRBV29-1 with TRBJ1-2, with unresolved D. The sequencing sample was made of blood. This sequence originates from a man between 65 and 85 years old in good health. The CDR3 DNA reads TGCAGCGCCGTCAAAAGAGATGGCTACACCTTC. Translating gives CSAVKRDGYTF. Full variable domain (missing parts from reference TRBV29-1 and TRBJ1-2): SAVISQKPSRDICQRGTSLTIQCQVDSQVTMMFWYRQQPGQSLTLIATANQGSEATYESGFVIDKFPISRPNLTFSTLTVSNMSPEDSSIYLCSAVKRDGYTFGSGTRLTVV.